The clone carrying this T cell receptor (beta chain) has only a few counts. Patients at the Seattle site were enrolled during active infection and followed longitudinally. Per the original methods: Scientists estimated how many nucleated cells there were by amplifying reference gene primers. Method: immunoSEQ multiplex PCR; TCRdb's copy keeps in-frame clones and lacks some. Clone size and V and J calls were adopted from that table, with D and trimming inferred from the DNA. Of nearly 110,000 clones in the sample, 70% to 80% are singletons; the top ten hold about 6.3%. This specimen belongs to a study of blood T cell repertoires in COVID-19. Background on the study: T cells, B-cell-depleted T cells, or PBMCs supplied cDNA or gDNA.

Sequenced: peripheral blood. This receptor was taken from a man of 80 years or more with COVID-19, enrolled during active disease.

The CDR3 is CASEGGRYGYTF. In nucleotides, the CDR3 is TGTGCCAGCGAGGGAGGAAGGTACGGCTACACCTTC. This sequence joins TRBV2 and TRBJ1-2; D not certain. CDR1 and CDR2 from the germline V gene are SNHLY and FYNNEI. V gave up 8 bases and J gave up 8 bases, with 15 bases separating them. This CDR3 contains 12 residues.